Listed below are T cell receptor beta chains from one sample, sequenced in a study of T cell clonotyping in hematopoietic cell transplantation. Sequencing was performed with immunoSEQ multiplex PCR; in TCRdb, only in-frame clones are kept and a portion is missing. The table includes some 1,600 clones, around 64% detected once. The sequences come from peripheral blood mononuclear cells, collected 100 days after allogeneic stem cell transplant. These receptor sequences come from a female patient in her 60s who had an allogeneic stem cell transplant, so the T cells may come from the graft donor. Some clones in this sample may be carry-over from other donors' samples. Both conserved end residues are part of each CDR3. A D gene is named only where the DNA matches it firmly. Clone size is stated in some rows and not others, as once, few, many or a class when expanded.

>.|.|15|TRBJ1-6|TRBV2
TGTGCCAGCAGTCTTTCTACGGGGTTGGGTTCACCCCTCCACTTT
CASSLSTGLGSPLHF
>.|TRBD1|15|TRBJ1-5|TRBV19
TGTGCCAGTAGGGCACAGGGGGCGTTTGGTCAGCCCCAGCATTTT
CASRAQGAFGQPQHF
>few|.|13|TRBJ2-7|TRBV5-8
TGTGCCAGCAGCTTACAGGGAGCCTACGAGCAGTACTTC
CASSLQGAYEQYF
>few|TRBD1|13|TRBJ2-3|TRBV7-2
TGTGCCAGCAGCAACAGGGGGACAGATACGCAGTATTTT
CASSNRGTDTQYF
>.|.|12|TRBJ1-1|TRBV30
TGTGCCTGGAGTGATGGGAACACTGAAGCTTTCTTT
CAWSDGNTEAFF
>.|.|15|TRBJ1-1|TRBV5-1
TGCGCCAGCAGCCTTGGCCACAGGGATCTCACTGAAGCTTTCTTT
CASSLGHRDLTEAFF
>.|TRBD1|16|TRBJ2-2|TRBV18
TGTGCCAGCTCACCACTTGGACAGGGGGTAACCGGGGAGCTGTTTTTT
CASSPLGQGVTGELFF
>.|.|12|TRBJ2-7|TRBV29-1
TGCAGCGTTGTGGGCAGTACCTACGAGCAGTACTTC
CSVVGSTYEQYF
>.|TRBD1|13|TRBJ1-1|TRBV6-6
TGTGCCAGCAGCCCAGGGGGATGGACTGAAGCTTTCTTT
CASSPGGWTEAFF
>.|.|15|TRBJ1-2|TRBV5-1
TGCGCCAGCAGCGAGACAGGAATTAACTCTTATGGCTACACCTTC
CASSETGINSYGYTF
>few|.|12|TRBJ2-7|TRBV28
TGTGCCAGCAGTTTGTCTGGGGGCGAGCAGTACTTC
CASSLSGGEQYF
>.|.|16|TRBJ2-7|TRBV5-6
TGTGCCAGCAGCTTGGTTCCCCCTGAGGCGGCGTACGAGCAGTACTTC
CASSLVPPEAAYEQYF
>.|.|13|TRBJ1-4|TRBV6-1
TGTGCCAGCGTGGACGGAGGGGTCGAAAAACTGTTTTTT
CASVDGGVEKLFF
>.|.|13|TRBJ2-7|TRBV6-5
TGTGCCAGCAGCGTTCAGGGGAACTACGAGCAGTACTTC
CASSVQGNYEQYF
>.|.|13|TRBJ1-6|TRBV10-3
TGTGCCATCAGCGCGACATTTAATTCACCCCTCCACTTT
CAISATFNSPLHF
>.|TRBD1|15|TRBJ2-7|TRBV28
TGTGCCAGCAGTTTCGGGACAGGAGATACCTACGAGCAGTACTTC
CASSFGTGDTYEQYF
>.|.|14|TRBJ1-2|TRBV6-5
TGTGCCAGCAAGCGGGGCAGGAACAACTATGGCTACACCTTC
CASKRGRNNYGYTF
>.|.|13|TRBJ2-3|TRBV4-1
TGCGCCAGCAGCCAAGATTCCCCACTAGCGCAGTATTTT
CASSQDSPLAQYF
>once|TRBD1|17|TRBJ1-5|TRBV14
TGTGCCAGCAGCCACCCCCGGGACAGGGGGCACAATCAGCCCCAGCATTTT
CASSHPRDRGHNQPQHF
>.|.|15|TRBJ1-1|TRBV6-5
TGTGCCAGCAGCCTACGGAGAATCCGGGACCTCGAAGCTTTCTTT
CASSLRRIRDLEAFF
>few|.|14|TRBJ1-4|TRBV28
TGTGCCAGCAGTTTAGATGAGACTAATGAAAAACTGTTTTTT
CASSLDETNEKLFF
>.|TRBD1|17|TRBJ1-4|TRBV7-9
TGTGCCAGCAGCTCCCGAGGACAGGGCGCAACTAATGAAAAACTGTTTTTT
CASSSRGQGATNEKLFF
>.|.|13|TRBJ1-6|TRBV19
TGTGCCAGTAGTCCCCCCGGGGTGGGGCCCCTCCACTTT
CASSPPGVGPLHF
>.|.|14|TRBJ1-1|TRBV5-4
TGTGCCAGCAGCTTGGGGGAGACCTATGGTGAAGCTTTCTTT
CASSLGETYGEAFF
>.|TRBD1|19|TRBJ1-5|TRBV6-1
TGTGCCAGCAGTGCTGTCCGGGACAGGGGGCGCTTAAGCAATCAGCCCCAGCATTTT
CASSAVRDRGRLSNQPQHF
>.|.|11|TRBJ1-1|TRBV30
TGTGCCTGGAGTGACAACACTGAAGCTTTCTTT
CAWSDNTEAFF
>.|TRBD1|15|TRBJ1-2|TRBV7-2
TGTGCCAGCAGCGGGAGGACAGGTTCTAACTATGGCTACACCTTC
CASSGRTGSNYGYTF
>.|.|13|TRBJ1-4|TRBV6-5
TGTGCCAGCAGACGGGGGGAGAATGAAAAACTGTTTTTT
CASRRGENEKLFF
>.|TRBD2|13|TRBJ2-1|TRBV9
TGTGCCAGCAGCGTCACCACCGGGGGGGAGCAGTTCTTC
CASSVTTGGEQFF